These 15 T cell receptor beta chains were sequenced from one sample in a study of PD-1 blockade in classical Hodgkin lymphoma. Every patient experienced relapse after autologous stem cell transplantation, and brentuximab vedotin exposure varied. Sequencing was performed with immunoSEQ multiplex PCR; in TCRdb, only in-frame clones are kept and a portion is missing. The data show about 11,000 clones, roughly three quarters seen once. The input for sequencing was peripheral blood mononuclear cells (PBMCs), taken at baseline. The origin of the receptors is a human donor with classical Hodgkin lymphoma.

The chain carries TRBV19 and TRBJ2-1; 9 nucleotides match TRBD2. With V trimmed by 3 bases and J by 7 bases, 13 bases remained unmatched. The CDR3 is 17 amino acids. Germline V lookup: CDR1 LNHDA, CDR2 SQIVND (reference sequence). The CDR3 bases are TGTGCCAGTAGTATTATCGCGGCGGGAGGGAGGGGTAATGAGCAGTTCTTC. It specifies CASSIIAAGGRGNEQFF.

This chain connects TRBV5-4 to TRBJ2-6, with TRBD2 identical over 7 bases. J lost 4 bases, V lost 1 base, and 8 bases had no gene match. Germline lookup yields CDR1 SGHNT and CDR2 YYREEE (reference sequence). The CDR3 loop spans 17 amino acids. CDR3 DNA sequence: TGTGCCAGCAGCTTGATTGGGGGGGGAACCGGGGCCAACGTCCTGACTTTC. It codes for CASSLIGGGTGANVLTF.

V is TRBV5-1 and J is TRBJ2-3; TRBD2 is a possible D gene (6 bases). Per germline, CDR1 SGHRS and CDR2 YFSETQ. Trimming removed 1 base from V and 5 bases from J, with 8 bases in between. The CDR3 spans 13 residues. The CDR3 loop is CASSLMEGDTQYF. CDR3 coding DNA: TGCGCCAGCAGCTTGATGGAGGGAGATACGCAGTATTTT.

Only a few counts were recorded for this clone. CDR3 residues: CASSLAGPGNTEAFF. The CDR3 DNA is TGTGCCAGCAGCTTGGCTGGGCCAGGGAACACTGAAGCTTTCTTT. The chain links TRBV5-4 to TRBJ1-1; D is unresolved. The CDR3 runs to 15 residues. In germline, CDR1 is SGHNT, CDR2 YYREEE (reference sequence). V was shortened by 0 bases and J by 1 base, with 10 bases between the two germline ends.

The V call is TRBV7-9, the J call TRBJ1-2; D is possibly TRBD1 (5 bases). Germline V gene data show CDR1 as SEHNR and CDR2 as FQNEAQ (reference sequence). The V gene lost 5 bases and the J gene lost 3 bases, with 19 bases spanning the gap. The CDR3 loop spans 16 amino acids. This CDR3 is CASSDTFGRDDYGYTF. As DNA, the CDR3 is TGTGCCAGCAGCGATACCTTCGGCAGGGATGACTATGGCTACACCTTC.

This clone was detected once. This chain uses TRBV18 with TRBJ1-4; a weak D match, TRBD1 (5 bases). Trimming took off 4 bases at V and 4 bases at J, with 13 bases between the two ends. The CDR3 sequence is 15 residues long. Germline V lookup: CDR1 KGHSH, CDR2 LQKENI. The CDR3 DNA is TGTGCCAGCTCACGGGACGGCAAGGATAATGAAAAACTGTTTTTT. Residues: CASSRDGKDNEKLFF.

This chain connects TRBV5-1 to TRBJ2-2; no clear D gene. CDR1 SGHRS and CDR2 YFSETQ come from the germline V gene. The CDR3 loop spans 13 amino acids. The V and J ends lost 1 base and 7 bases respectively, with 8 bases between them. For the CDR3, the DNA is TGCGCCAGCAGCTTGTATATTGGCGGGGAGCTGTTTTTT. It translates to CASSLYIGGELFF.

The chain recombines TRBV6-5 with TRBJ1-1; D not certain. The CDR3 runs 13 residues. V was cut by 0 bases and J by 4 bases, with 6 bases left in between. Germline CDR1 MNHEY, CDR2 SVGAGI. This CDR3 is CASSYSRTTEAFF. For the CDR3, the DNA is TGTGCCAGCAGTTACTCGAGAACCACTGAAGCTTTCTTT.

This chain uses TRBV5-1 with TRBJ2-2, with 16 positions matching TRBD2. Germline V lookup: CDR1 SGHRS, CDR2 YFSETQ. The CDR3 contains 18 residues. V shed 4 bases and J 4 bases; nucleotides not matched to a gene: 7. The CDR3, as DNA: TGCGCCAGCAGCATGGGACTAGCGGGAGGGCCGGGCACCGGGGAGCTGTTTTTT. This codes for CASSMGLAGGPGTGELFF.

The chain recombines TRBV5-1 with TRBJ2-1, with D possibly being TRBD1 (5 bases). The V end lost 3 bases, the J end lost 6 bases, and 13 bases lay between the germline ends. Per the germline V gene, CDR1 is SGHRS and CDR2 is YFSETQ. CDR3 length: 14 residues. The CDR3 sequence is CASSSSRVRNEQFF. CDR3 in DNA: TGCGCCAGCAGCTCCAGCAGGGTCCGCAATGAGCAGTTCTTC.

This sequence joins TRBV6-5 and TRBJ2-7; 9 nucleotides align to TRBD2. The CDR3 extends over 15 amino acids. V trimming: 0 bases; J trimming: 2 bases; junction bases outside the gene matches: 2. CDR1 MNHEY and CDR2 SVGAGI come from the germline V gene. The CDR3 coding sequence is TGTGCCAGCAGTTACTCGACTAGCGGTACCTACGAGCAGTACTTC. Protein product: CASSYSTSGTYEQYF.

In its sample, this clone was seen a few times. The rearrangement links TRBV7-9 to TRBJ2-2, with D unresolved. The CDR3 is 12 residues long. Per the germline V gene, CDR1 is SEHNR and CDR2 is FQNEAQ (reference sequence). V was cut by 3 bases and J by 8 bases, with 7 bases left in between. CDR3 sequence (DNA): TGTGCCAGCAGCTTTCAAGGGGGGGAGCTGTTTTTT. It specifies CASSFQGGELFF.

The gene calls are TRBV7-2 and TRBJ1-1; no definite D call. CDR3 length: 16 amino acids. Per germline, CDR1 SGHTA and CDR2 FQGNSA. V lost 6 bases and J lost 5, with 22 bases in between. Here the CDR3 reads CASSRSGRVLGTEAFF. The CDR3 DNA reads TGTGCCAGCAGTCGGTCCGGTCGGGTCCTAGGGACTGAAGCTTTCTTT.

This clone was counted a few times. The V and J genes are TRBV18 and TRBJ1-5; D not certain. This CDR3 spans 13 amino acids. The V end lost 6 bases, the J end lost 5 bases, and 11 bases lay between the germline ends. Germline V gives CDR1 KGHSH, CDR2 LQKENI. CDR3 residues: CASSRRTDQPQHF. The CDR3 DNA is TGTGCCAGCTCTCGGCGCACAGATCAGCCCCAGCATTTT.

This clone appeared a single time. V gene TRBV28 combines with J gene TRBJ2-7; 7 bases are a match to TRBD1. The CDR3 length is 17 residues. The germline V gene has CDR1 MDHEN and CDR2 SYDVKM. Trimming cost V 6 bases and J 3 bases; bases outside gene matches: 17. Written as DNA, the CDR3 is TGTGCCAGCAGCTCCCCGACCCCCCCGGGACAGCACTACGAGCAGTACTTC. Translation: CASSSPTPPGQHYEQYF.